What follows are 16 T cell receptor beta chains derived from one specimen sequenced in a study of PD-1 blockade in classical Hodgkin lymphoma. The time point: cycle 4 day 1 (C4D1), after 5 to 7 weeks of nivolumab. Each patient's relapse followed autologous stem cell transplantation, and brentuximab vedotin exposure varied. TCRdb's table, derived via immunoSEQ multiplex PCR, lists solely in-frame clones and lacks some. Of 40,000 to 45,000 clones listed, 65% to 70% are singletons. Here the sequenced sample was peripheral blood mononuclear cells (PBMCs), taken before the fourth cycle of nivolumab. These receptors were collected from a human donor with classical Hodgkin lymphoma.

V usage is TRBV27 and J usage is TRBJ1-2, with D possibly matching TRBD1 (6 bases). V was clipped by 0 bases and J by 0 bases, with 8 bases between them. This CDR3 contains 15 residues. Germline-derived CDR1 and CDR2 are MNHEY and SMNVEV (reference sequence). Here the CDR3 DNA reads TGTGCCAGCAGTTTATCGGGGACAACTAACTATGGCTACACCTTC. Encoded protein: CASSLSGTTNYGYTF.

This clone was seen only once. This chain uses TRBV5-1 with TRBJ1-1, with 7 nucleotides matching TRBD1. J was trimmed by 4 bases and V by 6 bases; bases with no gene match: 9. Germline values: CDR1 SGHRS, CDR2 YFSETQ. The CDR3 loop spans 14 amino acids. The CDR3 region is CASTGMAGGTEAFF. The CDR3 DNA sequence: TGCGCCAGCACCGGGATGGCAGGGGGCACTGAAGCTTTCTTT. The variable domain in full, completed from reference TRBV5-1 and TRBJ1-1, reads KAGVTQTPRYLIKTRGQQVTLSCSPISGHRSVSWYQQTPGQGLQFLFEYFSETQRNKGNFPGRFSGRQFSNSRSEMNVSTLELGDSALYLCASTGMAGGTEAFFGQGTRLTVV.

DNA for the CDR3: TGTGCCAGCACCTACTTGGACAGGGGTGGGGAGACCCAGTACTTC. It codes for CASTYLDRGGETQYF. J is TRBJ2-5 and V is TRBV6-5; TRBD1 matches 9 bases. With V trimmed by 7 bases and J by 5 bases, 11 bases remained unmatched. The germline V gene encodes CDR1 MNHEY and CDR2 SVGAGI. The CDR3 covers 15 residues.

The J gene is TRBJ2-1, the V gene TRBV30; 8 bases align to TRBD1. This CDR3 is built from 14 residues. Losses at the gene ends were 0 bases for V and 15 bases for J; bases not matched to a gene: 13. Looked up from germline, CDR1 is GTSNPN and CDR2 is SVGIG (reference sequence). CDR3 coding DNA: TGTGCCTGGAGTGTACTTAACGACCAGGGGGCGCGGTTCTTC. It is translated as CAWSVLNDQGARFF. Combining the CDR3 with reference TRBV30 and TRBJ2-1 gives the whole variable domain SQTIHQWPATLVQPVGSPLSLECTVEGTSNPNLYWYRQAAGRGLQLLFYSVGIGQISSEVPQNLSASRPQDRQFILSSKKLLLSDSGFYLCAWSVLNDQGARFFGPGTRLTVL.

This clone occurred a few times. The chain links TRBV10-3 to TRBJ2-1; 7 bases agree with TRBD2. The V segment lost 2 bases and the J segment 8 bases; nucleotides outside the gene matches: 12. Germline V gives CDR1 ENHRY, CDR2 SYGVKD. The CDR3 sequence is 16 residues long. The CDR3 here is CAISEGTGLTFDEQFF. The DNA of the CDR3 is TGTGCCATCAGTGAGGGTACGGGACTAACCTTTGATGAGCAGTTCTTC.

The chain recombines TRBV6-5 with TRBJ1-1; no clear D gene. Trimming removed 5 bases from V and 4 bases from J, with 14 bases in between. CDR1 and CDR2 (germline): MNHEY, SVGAGI. This CDR3 contains 14 residues. The CDR3 DNA follows: TGTGCCAGCAGTCCTTTGGACTTGGTCACTGAAGCTTTCTTT. This translates into CASSPLDLVTEAFF.

The V call is TRBV7-8, the J call TRBJ1-3, with D possibly being TRBD1 (5 bases). V dropped 1 base and J dropped 7 bases, with 17 bases sitting between them. The CDR3 has 16 amino acids. Germline loops: CDR1 SGHVS, CDR2 FQNEAQ. The CDR3 DNA is TGTGCCAGCAGCTTAGATACAGGTTTTCTGGGGAACACCATATATTTT. It is translated as CASSLDTGFLGNTIYF.

This chain joins TRBV6-1 and TRBJ1-5; unclear D gene. Trimming took off 3 bases at V and 7 bases at J, with 13 bases between the two ends. Germline lookup yields CDR1 MNHNS and CDR2 SASEGT. CDR3 length: 14 residues. The CDR3 DNA reads TGTGCCAGCAGTGACTCGGGTGGGAGGCAGCCCCAGCATTTT. Its protein product is CASSDSGGRQPQHF.

The rearrangement joins TRBV7-9 to TRBJ1-4, with 9 bases identical to TRBD1. The germline V gene encodes CDR1 SEHNR and CDR2 FQNEAQ (reference sequence). V was clipped by 5 bases and J by 7 bases; unmatched bases: 8. This CDR3 is built from 15 residues. The CDR3 DNA sequence: TGTGCCAGCAGCCACCCGGGACAGGGAGGTGAAAAACTGTTTTTT. Protein: CASSHPGQGGEKLFF.

This rearrangement joins TRBV7-6 to TRBJ2-7; 7 bases map to TRBD2. The CDR3 has 14 amino acids. The trim removed 5 bases at V and 4 bases at J, leaving 8 bases unmatched. The germline V gene encodes CDR1 SGHVS and CDR2 FNYEAQ. The CDR3 bases are TGTGCCAGCAGCCTCCAGCGGGGACGATACGAGCAGTACTTC. It codes for CASSLQRGRYEQYF.

The gene calls are TRBV20-1 and TRBJ1-1; D call uncertain. The germline V and J ends were trimmed by 0 bases and 8 bases, with 7 bases remaining between them. CDR3 size: 11 residues. Germline V lookup: CDR1 DFQATT, CDR2 SNEGSKA (reference sequence). The CDR3 coding sequence is TGCAGTGCTAGAGAGGTTTGGGAAGCTTTCTTT. Its translation is CSAREVWEAFF.

The V call is TRBV19, the J call TRBJ1-1, with TRBD1 as a possible D gene (5 bases). V was cut by 6 bases and J by 5 bases, with 10 bases left in between. There are 12 residues in the CDR3. Per the germline V gene, CDR1 is LNHDA and CDR2 is SQIVND (reference sequence). DNA for the CDR3: TGTGCCAGTAGGCGGGGGGTGACTGAAGCTTTCTTT. Encoded protein: CASRRGVTEAFF. Full variable domain (missing parts from reference TRBV19 and TRBJ1-1): DGGITQSPKYLFRKEGQNVTLSCEQNLNHDAMYWYRQDPGQGLRLIYYSQIVNDFQKGDIAEGYSVSREKKESFPLTVTSAQKNPTAFYLCASRRGVTEAFFGQGTRLTVV.

This chain joins TRBV28 and TRBJ2-5, with TRBD2 as a possible D gene (7 bases). Germline CDR1 reads MDHEN; CDR2 reads SYDVKM. V was shortened by 6 bases and J by 14 bases, with 22 bases between the two germline ends. The length of the CDR3 is 13 residues. CDR3 residues: CASSEHLGGPVYF. The CDR3 DNA reads as TGTGCCAGCAGCGAACACCTCGGGGGGCCTGTTTACTTC.

This clone was found a few times. The J gene is TRBJ2-7, the V gene TRBV30, with 7 bases aligning to TRBD1. The germline gives CDR1 GTSNPN, CDR2 SVGIG (reference sequence). CDR3 length: 12 residues. Losses at the gene ends were 5 bases for V and 1 base for J; bases not matched to a gene: 2. Written as DNA, the CDR3 is TGTGCCTGGGGGGACAGATCCTACGAGCAGTACTTC. Translation: CAWGDRSYEQYF.

The CDR3 DNA reads as TGTGCCAGCAGTTTAGGATCGGCGGGGGGGCAGGAGACCCAGTACTTC. Residues: CASSLGSAGGQETQYF. This chain connects TRBV6-6 to TRBJ2-5; 9 bases are a match to TRBD2. CDR3 size: 16 residues. CDR1 is MNHNY, CDR2 SVGAGI, per germline (reference sequence). V was pared by 4 bases and J by 5 bases, with 11 bases of the junction left unmatched.

There are a few counts of this clone. V gene TRBV15 combines with J gene TRBJ2-3, with TRBD2 matching over 7 bases. Germline CDR1 and CDR2: LNHNV and YYDKDF (reference sequence). This CDR3 comprises 14 residues. After removal of 1 base from V and 5 bases from J, the junction contained 3 bases not matched to a gene. The CDR3 sequence is CATSRGGGGDTQYF. CDR3 in DNA: TGTGCCACCAGCAGAGGGGGCGGGGGAGATACGCAGTATTTT.